The clone carrying this TCR beta chain has more than one count but fewer than ten. Its cognate antigen is unknown. The data belong to a study of CD8 T cells in ankylosing spondylitis. Study-wide results and caveats: Clones tied to disease were said to be significantly enriched in matched ankylosing spondylitis synovial fluid.

The TCR beta libraries were generated through quantitative 5'-RACE incorporating molecular barcodes. TCRdb fed the 5' RACE reads into MiXCR, producing one record per CDR3 protein. The sample records some 350,000 distinct CDR3 sequences, approximately 15% being singletons. In germline, CDR1 is LGHDT, CDR2 YNNKEL (reference sequence). V was trimmed by 6 bases and J by 4 bases, leaving 12 bases between them. This CDR3 contains 13 residues. V usage is TRBV3-1 and J usage is TRBJ1-2; D gene unclear. The TCR sequence derives from a male donor with ankylosing spondylitis or in good health (not recorded which). The sample was blood, either unsorted or a sorted T cell fraction (not recorded which). This CDR3 reads CASRAGNGYGYTF. Written as DNA, the CDR3 is TGTGCCAGCAGAGCGGGGAACGGCTATGGCTACACCTTC.